The rows below give T cell receptor beta chains drawn from one sample of a study of cytomegalovirus exposure and HLA in healthy donors. Assay: immunoSEQ multiplex PCR; the TCRdb copy retains only in-frame clones and omits some. The sample carries some 120,000 clones, 77% recorded once. The sample taken for sequencing was PBMCs. The receptor set was obtained from a woman between 40 and 55 years old in good health and CMV-seropositive. Each CDR3 is given with its conserved first and last residue. The order of the fields is J gene, V gene, clone size, D gene, CDR3 protein, CDR3 DNA. A D gene is named only where the DNA matches it firmly. Clone size, where shown, is once, few, many, or a class for clones that have expanded.

>TRBJ1-5|TRBV10-3|NA|TRBD1
CAISAGQGEGEPQHF
TGTGCCATCAGTGCGGGACAGGGGGAAGGGGAGCCCCAGCATTTT
>TRBJ2-3|TRBV5-1|NA|TRBD2
CASSPLSGGGGTDTQYF
TGCGCCAGCTCACCTTTAAGCGGCGGGGGGGGCACAGATACGCAGTATTTT
>TRBJ2-3|TRBV5-4|NA|TRBD2
CASSRGLAGADTQYF
TGTGCCAGCAGCCGAGGACTAGCGGGAGCAGATACGCAGTATTTT
>TRBJ2-7|TRBV19|NA|NA
CASSIGRTGSPHEQYF
TGTGCCAGTAGTATTGGGCGAACAGGGAGTCCCCACGAGCAGTACTTC
>TRBJ1-5|TRBV11-2|few|NA
CASSSTGSNQPQHF
TGTGCCAGCAGCTCTACAGGGAGCAATCAGCCCCAGCATTTT
>TRBJ2-7|TRBV5-1|once|TRBD1
CASSPSRDRVEEQYF
TGCGCCAGCAGCCCGTCCCGGGACAGGGTCGAAGAGCAGTACTTC
>TRBJ2-1|TRBV11-1|NA|TRBD2
CASSPPPGLAGPFYNEQFF
TGTGCCAGCAGCCCTCCACCGGGACTAGCGGGACCTTTCTACAATGAGCAGTTCTTC
>TRBJ2-5|TRBV27|NA|NA
CASRGLGKTQYF
TGTGCCAGCCGGGGTCTCGGGAAGACCCAGTACTTC
>TRBJ1-2|TRBV27|NA|TRBD1
CASSFLSAGGTGGYTF
TGTGCCAGCAGTTTTCTCTCGGCAGGGGGGACAGGTGGCTACACCTTC
>TRBJ2-7|TRBV15|NA|NA
CATSRQGGEQYF
TGTGCCACCAGCAGACAGGGTGGCGAGCAGTACTTC
>TRBJ2-3|TRBV9|NA|NA
CASSVGAPSTDTQYF
TGTGCCAGCAGCGTAGGAGCGCCTAGCACAGATACGCAGTATTTT
>TRBJ2-7|TRBV5-4|few|TRBD2
CASSQTSGSVYEQYF
TGTGCCAGCAGCCAAACTAGCGGGAGTGTATACGAGCAGTACTTC
>TRBJ2-3|TRBV5-5|NA|TRBD2
CASSPSMGLAVTDTQYF
TGTGCCAGCAGCCCCTCCATGGGACTAGCGGTCACAGATACGCAGTATTTT
>TRBJ1-3|TRBV6-1|NA|NA
CASSEEPGAMRGDTIYF
TGTGCCAGCAGTGAAGAGCCAGGGGCTATGCGTGGAGACACCATATATTTT